The T cell receptor beta chain described here comes from a study of cytomegalovirus exposure and HLA in healthy donors. The CDR3 loop spans 16 amino acids. CDR1 is SGHAT, CDR2 FQNNGV, per germline. V lost 5 bases and J lost 0, with 16 bases in between. 13 Jbeta primers and 60 Vbeta primers were used for the PCR. Assay used: immunoSEQ multiplex PCR; TCRdb lists only in-frame clones, some missing. This repertoire shows 150,000 to 200,000 clones, about four fifths found once; its top ten account for roughly 5%. The chain employs TRBV11-2 and TRBJ1-1; a weak D match, TRBD1 (6 bases). Sequencing was done on a sample of PBMCs. The TCR originated in a man between 18 and 29 years old in good health and CMV-seronegative. The CDR3 DNA reads as TGTGCCAGCAGCGCACCTAGACAGGTAATGAACACTGAAGCTTTCTTT. Translation gives CASSAPRQVMNTEAFF.